This entry is about one TCR beta chain. Antigen unknown. The sample belongs to a study of cytomegalovirus exposure and HLA in healthy donors. The wider study: The Caucasian-associated ancestry cluster held 65% to 85% of more than 350 genotyped donors. Regarding the study as a whole: Another analysis was done later, and it associated roughly 15,000 TCR beta sequences with HLA alleles at 0.05 false discovery rate.

Trimming removed 3 bases at V and 1 base at J, with 7 bases between. Germline V gives CDR1 LGHNA, CDR2 YNFKEQ. The CDR3 runs 14 residues. The PCR used 60 Vbeta and 13 Jbeta primers. Generated by immunoSEQ multiplex PCR, the TCRdb table keeps only in-frame clones and is missing some. The table shows about 160,000 clones, with roughly 81% occurring only once. The receptor was isolated from a man in his late teens or twenties in good health and CMV-seropositive. The sample taken for sequencing was PBMCs. This chain connects TRBV4-2 to TRBJ1-5, with unresolved D. The CDR3 spells CASSHYFSNQPQHF. The CDR3 bases are TGTGCCAGCAGCCACTACTTCAGCAATCAGCCCCAGCATTTT.